A single sample gave rise to the 5 T cell receptor beta chains below, sequenced in a study of response to subunit inactivated influenza vaccine. Via MiXCR, TCRdb re-called the RT-PCR reads, giving one row per CDR3 protein. The sample has 550,000 to 600,000 distinct CDR3 sequences, 10% to 15% seen once. The sequencing here drew on PBMCs from blood, taken on the day of vaccination. The receptors were gathered from a man in his fifties or sixties who received an inactivated influenza vaccine.

The CDR3 sequence: CASSQSASYEQYF. The CDR3, as DNA: TGTGCCAGCAGCCAAAGTGCTTCCTACGAGCAGTACTTC. The gene calls are TRBV6-1 and TRBJ2-7; D is uncertain. CDR1 and CDR2 (germline): MNHNS, SASEGT. CDR3 length: 13 residues. V was cut by 6 bases and J by 1 base, with 10 bases left in between.

The sample holds a few counts of this clonotype. V gene TRBV6-5 combines with J gene TRBJ1-1; weak D call: TRBD1 (5 bases). This CDR3 has 14 residues. V lost 0 bases to trimming and J lost 5 bases, with 10 bases between them. Germline lookup yields CDR1 MNHEY and CDR2 SVGAGI. The CDR3 nucleotides read TGTGCCAGCAGTTACTCGGGGGTCGGGACTGAAGCTTTCTTT. This gives the protein CASSYSGVGTEAFF.

In its sample, this clonotype was seen many times. V and J are TRBV6-5 and TRBJ2-7; 8 nucleotides agree with TRBD1. Looked up from germline, CDR1 is MNHEY and CDR2 is SVGAGI. The CDR3 has 14 amino acids. Trimming removed 8 bases from V and 2 bases from J; junction bases left unmatched: 8. CDR3: CASVPRTGTYEQYF. The CDR3 region has the DNA TGTGCCAGCGTTCCGAGGACAGGGACCTACGAGCAGTACTTC.

This clonotype has a handful of counts. This may be a read error: a much more frequent sequence differs by one nucleotide. The chain has TRBV6-5 and TRBJ2-7; weak D call: TRBD2 (6 bases). This CDR3 is built from 13 residues. Germline V CDR1 and CDR2: MNHEY, SVGAGI. The V end lost 2 bases, the J end lost 3 bases, and 8 bases lay between the germline ends. CDR3 nucleotide sequence: TGTGCCAGCAGTTACCGGGAGAGCTACGAGCAGTACTTC. This translates into CASSYRESYEQYF.

This clonotype was found a few times. The V call is TRBV12-3 or TRBV12-4, the J call TRBJ2-1; 7 nucleotides match TRBD2. The CDR3 is 16 amino acids. The V segment lost 3 bases and the J segment 0 bases; nucleotides outside the gene matches: 5. CDR3 region: CASSLGRGSSYNEQFF. Here the CDR3 DNA reads TGTGCCAGCAGTTTGGGGCGGGGGAGCTCCTACAATGAGCAGTTCTTC.